This paragraph reports one TCR beta chain. What it binds is not known. This sample is part of a study of radiotherapy plus CTLA-4 blockade in lung cancer. Study-level information: In 18% of patients, objective responses were seen; 25% to 40% had disease control.

Each patient with chemo-refractory metastatic non-small-cell lung cancer was treated with focal radiation plus CTLA-4 blockade using ipilimumab. Study results and limitations: Strongest reported response predictors: early blood clone changes and post-radiation interferon-beta. Radiotherapy was combined with ipilimumab, and tumor-derived TCR clones then expanded in blood.

The germline V gene encodes CDR1 KGHSH and CDR2 LQKENI. V lost 6 bases, J lost 0 bases, and 5 bases lay in between. The CDR3 has 12 residues. Using immunoSEQ multiplex PCR, the repertoire was profiled, and TCRdb retains in-frame clones only, with some absent. The sample has just under 45,000 clones, 60% to 70% seen once. The chain couples TRBV18 to TRBJ2-5; D remains ambiguous. The receptor was derived from a human donor with non-small cell lung cancer who had a partial response to radiotherapy plus ipilimumab. The specimen comprised peripheral blood, sampled from a patient treated with radiotherapy plus ipilimumab. The CDR3 here is CASSPYQETQYF. CDR3 in DNA: TGTGCCAGCTCTCCTTACCAAGAGACCCAGTACTTC.